This T cell receptor beta chain originates from a study of OX40 agonist ivuxolimab in advanced cancers. Repertoires were generated with immunoSEQ multiplex PCR, while TCRdb's copy carries only in-frame clones and drops some. The sample has some 59,000 clones, roughly 87% seen once. The clonotype comes from an adult with an advanced solid tumor such as melanoma, head and neck, liver or kidney cancer. The sample here was CD4+ or CD8+ T cells sorted from blood, taken in a trial of the OX40 agonist ivuxolimab.

The CDR3 region has the DNA TGTGCCAGCAGCCAAGCCTCCAGACAGGGAACAACCCCCATCTCTGGAAACACCATATATTTT. Encoded protein: CASSQASRQGTTPISGNTIYF. The chain carries TRBV14 and TRBJ1-3; TRBD1 agrees at 7 bases. The CDR3 is 21 residues long. Germline V gene lookup returns CDR1 SGHDN and CDR2 FVKESK. V shed 1 base and J 0 bases; nucleotides not matched to a gene: 18. Filled out from reference TRBV14 and TRBJ1-3, the complete variable domain reads EAGVTQFPSHSVIEKGQTVTLRCDPISGHDNLYWYRRVMGKEIKFLLHFVKESKQDESGMPNNRFLAERTGGTYSTLKVQPAELEDSGVYFCASSQASRQGTTPISGNTIYFGEGSWLTVV.